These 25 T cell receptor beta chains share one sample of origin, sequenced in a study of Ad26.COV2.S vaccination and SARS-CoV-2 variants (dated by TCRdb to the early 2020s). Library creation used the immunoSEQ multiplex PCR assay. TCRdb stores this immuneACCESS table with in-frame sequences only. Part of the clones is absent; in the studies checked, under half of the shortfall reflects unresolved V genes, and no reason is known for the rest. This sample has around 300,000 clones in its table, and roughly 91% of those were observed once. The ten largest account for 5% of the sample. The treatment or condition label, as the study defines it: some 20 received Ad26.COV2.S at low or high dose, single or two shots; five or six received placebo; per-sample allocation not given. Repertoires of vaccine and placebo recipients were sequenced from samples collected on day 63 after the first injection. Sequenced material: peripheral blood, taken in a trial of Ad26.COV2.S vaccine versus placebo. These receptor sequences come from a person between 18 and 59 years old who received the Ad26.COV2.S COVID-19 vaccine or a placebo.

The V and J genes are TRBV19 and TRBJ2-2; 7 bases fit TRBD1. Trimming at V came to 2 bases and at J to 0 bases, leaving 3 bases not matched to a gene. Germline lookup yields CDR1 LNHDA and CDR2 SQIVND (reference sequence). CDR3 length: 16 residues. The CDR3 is CASSIRQGTNTGELFF. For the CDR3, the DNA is TGTGCCAGTAGTATACGACAGGGTACGAACACCGGGGAGCTGTTTTTT.

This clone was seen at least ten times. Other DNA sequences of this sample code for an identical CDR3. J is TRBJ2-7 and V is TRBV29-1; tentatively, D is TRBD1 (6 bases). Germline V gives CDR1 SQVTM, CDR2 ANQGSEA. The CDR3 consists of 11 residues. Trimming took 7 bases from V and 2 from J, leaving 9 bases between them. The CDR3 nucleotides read TGCAGCGCACAGGGAGCCTACGAGCAGTACTTC. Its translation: CSAQGAYEQYF.

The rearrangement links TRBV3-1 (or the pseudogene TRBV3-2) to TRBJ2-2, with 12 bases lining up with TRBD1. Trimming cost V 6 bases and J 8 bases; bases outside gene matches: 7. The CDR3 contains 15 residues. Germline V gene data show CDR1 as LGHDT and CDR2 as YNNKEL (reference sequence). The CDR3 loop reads CASSRGQGAPGELFF. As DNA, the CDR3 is TGTGCCAGCAGTCGGGGACAGGGGGCGCCTGGGGAGCTGTTTTTT.

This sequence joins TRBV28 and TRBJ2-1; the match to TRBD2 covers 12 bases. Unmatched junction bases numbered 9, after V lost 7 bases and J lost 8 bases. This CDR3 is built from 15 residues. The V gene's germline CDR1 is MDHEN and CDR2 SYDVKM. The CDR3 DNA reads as TGTGCCAGCAATCCTAGCGGGAGGGCCGTCTATGAGCAGTTCTTC. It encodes CASNPSGRAVYEQFF. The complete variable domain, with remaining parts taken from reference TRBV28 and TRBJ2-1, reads DVKVTQSSRYLVKRTGEKVFLECVQDMDHENMFWYRQDPGLGLRLIYFSYDVKMKEKGDIPEGYSVSREKKERFSLILESASTNQTSMYLCASNPSGRAVYEQFFGPGTRLTVL.

CDR3 nucleotide sequence: TGTGCCACCAGCAGATGGGGGGGATCGAACACCGGGGAGCTGTTTTTT. This sequence encodes CATSRWGGSNTGELFF. The chain recombines TRBV15 with TRBJ2-2; 7 positions agree with TRBD2. Germline lookup yields CDR1 LNHNV and CDR2 YYDKDF (reference sequence). The V segment lost 2 bases and the J segment 0 bases; nucleotides outside the gene matches: 3. This CDR3 has 16 amino acids.

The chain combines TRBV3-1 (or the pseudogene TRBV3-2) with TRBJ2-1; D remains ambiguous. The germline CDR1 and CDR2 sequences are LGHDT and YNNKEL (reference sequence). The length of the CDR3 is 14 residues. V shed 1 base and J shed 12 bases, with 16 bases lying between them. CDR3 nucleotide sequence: TGTGCCAGCAGCCAAGCCTCCAACTCGGACGTGCAGTTCTTC. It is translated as CASSQASNSDVQFF.

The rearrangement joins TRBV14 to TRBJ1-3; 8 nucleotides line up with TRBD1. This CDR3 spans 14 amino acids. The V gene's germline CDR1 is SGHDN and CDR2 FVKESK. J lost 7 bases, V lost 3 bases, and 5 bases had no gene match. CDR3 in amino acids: CASSHVDRVNTIYF. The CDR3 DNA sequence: TGTGCCAGCAGCCACGTGGACAGGGTTAACACCATATATTTT.

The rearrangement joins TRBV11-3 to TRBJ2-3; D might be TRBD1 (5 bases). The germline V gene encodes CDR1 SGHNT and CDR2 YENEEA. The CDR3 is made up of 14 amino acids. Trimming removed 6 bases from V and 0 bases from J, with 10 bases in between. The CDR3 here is CASSFRDSTDTQYF. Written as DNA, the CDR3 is TGTGCCAGCAGTTTCAGGGATAGCACAGATACGCAGTATTTT.

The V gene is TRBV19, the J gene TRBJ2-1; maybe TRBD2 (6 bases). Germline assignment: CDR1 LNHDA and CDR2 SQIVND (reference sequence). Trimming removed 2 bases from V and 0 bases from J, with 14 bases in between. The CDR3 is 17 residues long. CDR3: CASSINAGWSSYNEQFF. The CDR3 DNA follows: TGTGCCAGTAGTATAAATGCGGGATGGAGCTCCTACAATGAGCAGTTCTTC.

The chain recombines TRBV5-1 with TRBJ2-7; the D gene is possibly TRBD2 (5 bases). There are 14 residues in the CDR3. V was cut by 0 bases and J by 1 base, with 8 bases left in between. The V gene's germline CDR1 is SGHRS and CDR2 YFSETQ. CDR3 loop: CASSLAGMSYEQYF. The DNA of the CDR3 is TGCGCCAGCAGCTTGGCCGGGATGTCCTACGAGCAGTACTTC.

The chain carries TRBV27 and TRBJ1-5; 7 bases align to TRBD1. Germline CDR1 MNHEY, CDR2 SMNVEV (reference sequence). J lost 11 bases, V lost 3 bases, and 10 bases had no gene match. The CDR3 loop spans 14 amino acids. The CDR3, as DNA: TGTGCCAGCAGTTTTGCCGCGACAGGGCGGACCCAGCATTTT. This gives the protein CASSFAATGRTQHF.

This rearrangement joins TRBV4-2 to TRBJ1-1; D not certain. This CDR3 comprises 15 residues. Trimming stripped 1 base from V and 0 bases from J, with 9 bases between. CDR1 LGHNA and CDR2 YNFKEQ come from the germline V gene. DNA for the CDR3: TGTGCCAGCAGCCAAGGGAATGCTTTGAACACTGAAGCTTTCTTT. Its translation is CASSQGNALNTEAFF.

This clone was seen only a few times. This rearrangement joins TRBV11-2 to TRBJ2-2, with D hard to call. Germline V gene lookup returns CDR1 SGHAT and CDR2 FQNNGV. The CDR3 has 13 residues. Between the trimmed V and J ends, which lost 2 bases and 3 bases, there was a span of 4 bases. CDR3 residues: CASSLTDTGELFF. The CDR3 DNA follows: TGTGCCAGCAGCTTAACCGACACCGGGGAGCTGTTTTTT. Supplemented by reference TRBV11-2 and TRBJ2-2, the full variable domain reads EAGVAQSPRYKIIEKRQSVAFWCNPISGHATLYWYQQILGQGPKLLIQFQNNGVVDDSQLPKDRFSAERLKGVDSTLKIQPAKLEDSAVYLCASSLTDTGELFFGEGSRLTVL.

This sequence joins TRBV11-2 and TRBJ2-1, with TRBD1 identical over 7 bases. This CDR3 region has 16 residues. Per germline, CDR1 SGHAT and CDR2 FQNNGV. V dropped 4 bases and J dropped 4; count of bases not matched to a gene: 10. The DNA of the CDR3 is TGTGCCAGCAGCTCAGTACGGACAGGTCCTTACAATGAGCAGTTCTTC. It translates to CASSSVRTGPYNEQFF. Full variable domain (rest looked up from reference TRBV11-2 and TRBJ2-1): EAGVAQSPRYKIIEKRQSVAFWCNPISGHATLYWYQQILGQGPKLLIQFQNNGVVDDSQLPKDRFSAERLKGVDSTLKIQPAKLEDSAVYLCASSSVRTGPYNEQFFGPGTRLTVL.

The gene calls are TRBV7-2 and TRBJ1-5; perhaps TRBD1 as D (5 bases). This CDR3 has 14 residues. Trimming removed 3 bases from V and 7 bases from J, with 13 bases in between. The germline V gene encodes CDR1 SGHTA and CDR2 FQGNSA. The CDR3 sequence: CASSFSGAGQPQHF. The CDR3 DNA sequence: TGTGCCAGCAGCTTTTCCGGGGCTGGGCAGCCCCAGCATTTT.

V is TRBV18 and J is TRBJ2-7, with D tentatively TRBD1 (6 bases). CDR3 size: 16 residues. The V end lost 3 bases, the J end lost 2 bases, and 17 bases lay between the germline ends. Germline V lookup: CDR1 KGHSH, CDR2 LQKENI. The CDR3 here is CASSPSTGRNAYEQYF. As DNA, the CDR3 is TGTGCCAGCTCACCGTCGACAGGTCGAAATGCCTACGAGCAGTACTTC.

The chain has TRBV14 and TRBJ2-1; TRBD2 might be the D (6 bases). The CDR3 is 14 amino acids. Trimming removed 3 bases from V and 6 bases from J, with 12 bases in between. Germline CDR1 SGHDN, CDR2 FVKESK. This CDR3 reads CASSQAGLANEQFF. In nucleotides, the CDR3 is TGTGCCAGCAGCCAGGCGGGACTGGCCAATGAGCAGTTCTTC.

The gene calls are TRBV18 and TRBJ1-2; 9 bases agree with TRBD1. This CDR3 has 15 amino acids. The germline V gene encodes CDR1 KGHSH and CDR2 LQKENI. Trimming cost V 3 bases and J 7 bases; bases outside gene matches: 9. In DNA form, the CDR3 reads TGTGCCAGCTCACCGGACAGGGGACAGACGAGTGGCTACACCTTC. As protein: CASSPDRGQTSGYTF.

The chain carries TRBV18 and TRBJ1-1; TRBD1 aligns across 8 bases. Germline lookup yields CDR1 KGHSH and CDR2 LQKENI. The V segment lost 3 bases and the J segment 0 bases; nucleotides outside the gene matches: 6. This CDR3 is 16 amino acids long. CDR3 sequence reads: CASSPTGQVMNTEAFF. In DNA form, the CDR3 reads TGTGCCAGCTCACCGACGGGACAGGTCATGAACACTGAAGCTTTCTTT.

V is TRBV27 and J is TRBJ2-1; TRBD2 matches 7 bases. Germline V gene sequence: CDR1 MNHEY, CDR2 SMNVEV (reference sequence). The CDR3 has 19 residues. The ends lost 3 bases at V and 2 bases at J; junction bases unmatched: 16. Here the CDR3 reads CASSFSSSGGGRPYNEQFF. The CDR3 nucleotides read TGTGCCAGCAGTTTTAGCTCCTCGGGAGGAGGTCGGCCCTACAATGAGCAGTTCTTC.

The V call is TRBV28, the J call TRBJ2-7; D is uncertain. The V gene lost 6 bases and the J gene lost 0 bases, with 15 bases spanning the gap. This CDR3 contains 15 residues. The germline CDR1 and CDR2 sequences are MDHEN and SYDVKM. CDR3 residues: CASRPGRAYSYEQYF. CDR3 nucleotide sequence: TGTGCCAGCAGGCCAGGCCGGGCGTACTCCTACGAGCAGTACTTC.

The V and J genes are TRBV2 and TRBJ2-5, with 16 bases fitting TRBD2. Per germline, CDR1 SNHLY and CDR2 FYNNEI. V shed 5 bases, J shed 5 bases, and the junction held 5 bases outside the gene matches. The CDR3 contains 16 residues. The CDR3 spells CASSLGLAGGHETQYF. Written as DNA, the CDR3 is TGTGCCAGCAGTTTGGGACTAGCGGGGGGGCATGAGACCCAGTACTTC. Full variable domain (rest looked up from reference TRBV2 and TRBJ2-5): EPEVTQTPSHQVTQMGQEVILRCVPISNHLYFYWYRQILGQKVEFLVSFYNNEISEKSEIFDDQFSVERPDGSNFTLKIRSTKLEDSAMYFCASSLGLAGGHETQYFGPGTRLLVL.

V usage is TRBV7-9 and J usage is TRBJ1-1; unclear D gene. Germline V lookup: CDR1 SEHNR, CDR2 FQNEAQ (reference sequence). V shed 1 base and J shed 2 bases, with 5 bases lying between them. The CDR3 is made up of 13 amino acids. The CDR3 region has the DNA TGTGCCAGCAGCTTAGGAGCTAACACTGAAGCTTTCTTT. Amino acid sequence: CASSLGANTEAFF.

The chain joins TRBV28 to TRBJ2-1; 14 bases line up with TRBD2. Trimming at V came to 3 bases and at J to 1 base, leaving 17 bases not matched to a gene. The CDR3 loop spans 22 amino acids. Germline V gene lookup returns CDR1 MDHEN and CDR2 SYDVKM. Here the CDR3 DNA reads TGTGCCAGCAGTTTCCCCCGTATGAGACTAGCGGGAGGGTCTTGGTCCTACAATGAGCAGTTCTTC. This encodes CASSFPRMRLAGGSWSYNEQFF.

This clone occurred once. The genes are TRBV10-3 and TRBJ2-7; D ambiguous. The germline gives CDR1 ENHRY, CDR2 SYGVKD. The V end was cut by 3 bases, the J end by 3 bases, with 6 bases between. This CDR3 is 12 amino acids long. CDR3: CAISEDLYEQYF. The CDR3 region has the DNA TGTGCCATCAGTGAAGATCTCTACGAGCAGTACTTC.